Listed here is a single T cell receptor (beta chain). This entry comes from a study of cytomegalovirus exposure and HLA in healthy donors. The PCR had 60 Vbeta and 13 Jbeta primers. Assay: immunoSEQ multiplex PCR; the TCRdb copy retains only in-frame clones and omits some. The sample includes some 150,000 clones, almost 80% of them seen just once. This CDR3 region has 16 residues. Trimming removed 1 base from V and 7 bases from J; junction bases left unmatched: 11. Germline CDR1 LGHNA, CDR2 YNFKEQ. The sequence was obtained from a male donor in good health and CMV-seronegative. Sequencing used PBMCs. The chain links TRBV4-2 to TRBJ1-2; 8 bases line up with TRBD1. In nucleotides, the CDR3 is TGTGCCAGCAGCCAAGTAACGGACAGGGTGAGGGCTGGCTACACCTTC. It specifies CASSQVTDRVRAGYTF.